The sequence of this TCR beta chain was determined in a study of T cell changes during pregnancy in multiple sclerosis. TCRdb keeps only in-frame clones here, not all; method: immunoSEQ multiplex PCR. This table holds 40,000 or so clones, about nine tenths found once. This CDR3 comprises 16 residues. Germline CDR1 reads SEHNR; CDR2 reads FQNEAQ (reference sequence). J gave up 0 bases and V 5 bases, and 9 bases lay outside the gene matches. This sequence was found in a female donor with multiple sclerosis, enrolled in a pregnancy study. Sequencing was performed on CD8+ T cells from peripheral blood mononuclear cells, taken in the second trimester of pregnancy. The chain is built from TRBV7-9 and TRBJ1-1; 7 bases map to TRBD1. This chain's CDR3 is CASSEWTGPMNTEAFF. In DNA, the CDR3 is TGTGCCAGCAGCGAATGGACAGGTCCCATGAACACTGAAGCTTTCTTT. The complete variable domain, with remaining parts taken from reference TRBV7-9 and TRBJ1-1, reads DTGVSQNPRHKITKRGQNVTFRCDPISEHNRLYWYRQTLGQGPEFLTYFQNEAQLEKSRLLSDRFSAERPKGSFSTLEIQRTEQGDSAMYLCASSEWTGPMNTEAFFGQGTRLTVV.